The sequence of this T cell receptor beta chain was determined in a study of blood T cell repertoires in COVID-19. Overall study context: Acute-phase and convalescent COVID-19 samples originated in the United States, Italy and Spain.

Clones were sequenced by immunoSEQ multiplex PCR, and TCRdb holds only the in-frame ones, with some missing. The sample holds roughly 150,000 clones; 75% to 90% are singletons and the top ten take roughly 3.2%. Germline loops: CDR1 SGHDN, CDR2 FVKESK. J was trimmed by 5 bases and V by 2 bases; bases with no gene match: 11. The CDR3 consists of 19 residues. This clone was seen just once. The receptor was isolated from a woman aged 60-75 years with active COVID-19. The rearrangement joins TRBV14 to TRBJ2-2; 13 bases align to TRBD2. Material for sequencing was peripheral blood. Here the CDR3 DNA reads TGTGCCAGCAGCCAACCGAAACTAGCGGGAGGGCCGGGGACCGGGGAGCTGTTTTTT. It encodes CASSQPKLAGGPGTGELFF. Together with reference TRBV14 and TRBJ2-2, the CDR3 gives the full variable domain: EAGVTQFPSHSVIEKGQTVTLRCDPISGHDNLYWYRRVMGKEIKFLLHFVKESKQDESGMPNNRFLAERTGGTYSTLKVQPAELEDSGVYFCASSQPKLAGGPGTGELFFGEGSRLTVL.